This T cell receptor (beta chain) was retrieved from a study of radiation and T cells in renal cell carcinoma. Study results and caveats: Top tumor clonotypes rose in blood 2 weeks post-radiation, then contracted.

CDR1 is LNHDA and CDR2 is SQIVND in the germline V gene (reference sequence). The CDR3 is 15 amino acids. J lost 8 bases, V lost 5 bases, and 10 bases had no gene match. Time point denoted: blood 4 weeks post-SBRT, at nephrectomy. The treatment denotes: 15 Gy SBRT to primary tumor, nephrectomy 4 weeks later. The tumor was a clear cell renal cell carcinoma. Using immunoSEQ multiplex PCR, the repertoire was profiled, and TCRdb retains in-frame clones only, with some absent. This table holds under 100,000 clones, around 83% found once. Details on this clone: The antigen is undetermined.

The V and J genes are TRBV19 and TRBJ1-4; 8 bases are shared with TRBD1. This TCR was recovered from a man aged 55-75 years with renal cell carcinoma. This material consisted of blood, taken from a patient whose treatment included radiotherapy and nephrectomy. The CDR3 loop is CASSVGTGGGEKLFF. CDR3 sequence (DNA): TGTGCCAGTAGTGTTGGGACAGGCGGGGGAGAAAAACTGTTTTTT.